The 18 T cell receptor beta chains below all came from one sample that was sequenced in a study of blood T cell repertoires in COVID-19. The method was immunoSEQ multiplex PCR; TCRdb's version includes in-frame clones alone and lacks a portion of them. The sample carries 86,000 or so clones, around 91% recorded once. The sample comprised peripheral blood. The receptors come from a woman in her forties or fifties in a cohort sampled during active COVID-19.

This clone came up once. The chain employs TRBV6-1 and TRBJ2-1; a possible D gene is TRBD1 (6 bases). CDR1 and CDR2 (germline): MNHNS, SASEGT. Trimming pared 2 bases from V and 2 bases from J, leaving 10 bases between. The length of the CDR3 is 15 residues. CDR3 coding DNA: TGTGCCAGCAGTGAAAACAGGGTCCCCTACAATGAGCAGTTCTTC. This encodes CASSENRVPYNEQFF.

This clone was recorded only once. This chain connects TRBV10-3 to TRBJ2-7; 12 bases fit TRBD2. Germline trimming cut 2 bases from V and 3 bases from J; bases unmatched to any gene: 17. This CDR3 is 20 amino acids long. Germline V gene sequence: CDR1 ENHRY, CDR2 SYGVKD. CDR3 residues: CAISEKLLAGGPIRLYEQYF. CDR3 bases: TGTGCCATCAGTGAGAAACTCCTAGCGGGGGGGCCTATAAGGCTCTACGAGCAGTACTTC.

Regarding this clone: One junction end disagrees with the germline gene, perhaps due to a read error. The chain couples TRBV20-1 to TRBJ1-2, with 8 positions matching TRBD1. The length of the CDR3 is 14 residues. From germline, CDR1 is DFQATT and CDR2 SNEGSKA (reference sequence). CDR3 bases: TGCAGTGCTAGTCAAAACAAAGGGGGACAGGTCCAACTCTTC. Its protein is CSASQNKGGQVQLF.

This rearrangement joins TRBV5-5 to TRBJ2-7; 9 nucleotides agree with TRBD1. Per germline, CDR1 SGHKS and CDR2 YYEKEE (reference sequence). CDR3 length: 20 amino acids. Unmatched junction bases numbered 24, after V lost 4 bases and J lost 4 bases. DNA of the CDR3: TGTGCCAGCAGCATCCTTGGCCGGGACAGGGTGGGACGGGGATTTTACGAGCAGTACTTC. It yields the protein CASSILGRDRVGRGFYEQYF.

The V gene is TRBV28, the J gene TRBJ2-7; TRBD2 agrees at 9 bases. CDR3 length: 14 amino acids. Trimming removed 6 bases from V and 3 bases from J; junction bases left unmatched: 6. The germline CDR1 and CDR2 sequences are MDHEN and SYDVKM. The CDR3 loop is CASRRTSVYYEQYF. CDR3 bases: TGTGCCAGCAGACGGACTAGCGTCTACTACGAGCAGTACTTC.

The rearrangement links TRBV6-6 to TRBJ2-7; a weak D match, TRBD1 (6 bases). V lost 5 bases and J lost 1, with 9 bases in between. Germline V CDR1 and CDR2: MNHNY, SVGAGI (reference sequence). This CDR3 has 13 amino acids. CDR3 protein: CASSLGQSYEQYF. The CDR3 DNA reads as TGTGCCAGCAGTCTCGGACAGTCCTACGAGCAGTACTTC.

The rearrangement uses TRBV10-3 and TRBJ2-7; 14 bases map to TRBD2. There are 15 residues in the CDR3. Germline trimming cut 4 bases from V and 6 bases from J; bases unmatched to any gene: 5. The germline V gene encodes CDR1 ENHRY and CDR2 SYGVKD. CDR3 loop: CAISGRTSGRTEQYF. The DNA for the CDR3 is TGTGCCATCAGTGGGAGGACTAGCGGGAGGACCGAGCAGTACTTC.

V usage is TRBV7-9 and J usage is TRBJ2-5, with 9 bases lining up with TRBD2. Germline trimming cut 6 bases from V and 0 bases from J; bases unmatched to any gene: 11. Looked up from germline, CDR1 is SEHNR and CDR2 is FQNEAQ (reference sequence). CDR3 length: 17 residues. In DNA, the CDR3 is TGTGCCAGCAGTCTCCCCAGCGGGGGGTCGTACCAAGAGACCCAGTACTTC. Encoded protein: CASSLPSGGSYQETQYF.

CDR3 sequence (DNA): TGTGCCAGCAGGGGGGCTCGCAATCAGCCCCAGCATTTT. Encoded protein: CASRGARNQPQHF. V gene TRBV25-1 combines with J gene TRBJ1-5; maybe TRBD1 (6 bases). V lost 6 bases and J lost 2, with 8 bases in between. The CDR3 totals 13 residues. Germline V gene data show CDR1 as MGHDK and CDR2 as SYGVNS.

A single count supports this clone. This CDR3 reads CATSRDYSGGAGDTQYF. CDR3 sequence (DNA): TGTGCCACCAGCAGAGATTATAGCGGGGGGGCTGGAGATACGCAGTATTTT. The J gene is TRBJ2-3, the V gene TRBV15; 11 positions agree with TRBD2. Germline CDR1 is LNHNV and CDR2 is YYDKDF (reference sequence). V trimming: 0 bases; J trimming: 5 bases; junction bases outside the gene matches: 7. This CDR3 has 17 amino acids.

The V gene is TRBV19, the J gene TRBJ2-1; the D gene is possibly TRBD1 (6 bases). The CDR3 contains 14 residues. The V gene lost 7 bases and the J gene lost 3 bases, with 13 bases spanning the gap. CDR1 and CDR2 from the germline V gene are LNHDA and SQIVND (reference sequence). The CDR3 sequence: CASTEGHRYNEQFF. The CDR3 nucleotides are TGTGCCAGTACCGAGGGACACCGCTACAATGAGCAGTTCTTC.

This chain joins TRBV28 and TRBJ2-3; tentative D call: TRBD2 (5 bases). The CDR3 covers 14 residues. Germline V CDR1 and CDR2: MDHEN, SYDVKM. The V end lost 5 bases, the J end lost 2 bases, and 11 bases lay between the germline ends. The CDR3 sequence: CASSPPGITDTQYF. CDR3 nucleotides: TGTGCCAGCAGTCCCCCCGGGATCACAGATACGCAGTATTTT.

V usage is TRBV5-5 and J usage is TRBJ2-1; a possible D gene is TRBD1 (5 bases). CDR3 length equals 11 residues. V shed 3 bases and J shed 7 bases, with 5 bases lying between them. Germline V gene sequence: CDR1 SGHKS, CDR2 YYEKEE (reference sequence). DNA for the CDR3: TGTGCCAGCAGCTCAGGGAATGAGCAGTTCTTC. As protein: CASSSGNEQFF.

This sequence joins TRBV28 and TRBJ1-2; D is undetermined. This CDR3 is built from 11 residues. Trimming removed 10 bases from V and 2 bases from J, with 8 bases in between. The germline gives CDR1 MDHEN, CDR2 SYDVKM. The CDR3 sequence: CATGINYGYTF. The CDR3 DNA is TGTGCCACGGGAATAAACTATGGCTACACCTTC.

The CDR3 reads CASSLTGTALEQYF. The CDR3 bases are TGTGCCAGCAGTTTGACCGGGACAGCCCTCGAGCAGTACTTC. This sequence joins TRBV6-5 and TRBJ2-7, with 7 bases that match TRBD1. After removal of 4 bases from V and 6 bases from J, the junction contained 9 bases not matched to a gene. The germline gives CDR1 MNHEY, CDR2 SVGAGI. CDR3 length: 14 amino acids.

V gene TRBV29-1 combines with J gene TRBJ1-2; 8 nucleotides line up with TRBD1. V trimming: 2 bases; J trimming: 1 base; junction bases outside the gene matches: 9. The CDR3 contains 16 residues. CDR1 SQVTM and CDR2 ANQGSEA come from the germline V gene. The CDR3 region has the DNA TGCAGCGTTGAACTACAGGGGGGCCGAAATAACTATGGCTACACCTTC. Protein: CSVELQGGRNNYGYTF.

V and J are TRBV18 and TRBJ1-5; 10 bases are shared with TRBD1. The CDR3 has 14 residues. Germline CDR1 is KGHSH and CDR2 is LQKENI. With V trimmed by 2 bases and J by 7 bases, 2 bases remained unmatched. For the CDR3, the DNA is TGTGCCAGCTCACCAGGGACAGGGGTGCAGCCCCAGCATTTT. It is translated as CASSPGTGVQPQHF.

This clone came up once. J is TRBJ1-5 and V is TRBV19, with 9 bases that match TRBD1. The CDR3 sequence is 17 residues long. Germline-derived CDR1 and CDR2 are LNHDA and SQIVND (reference sequence). V shed 8 bases, J shed 6 bases, and the junction held 17 bases outside the gene matches. The CDR3 DNA is TGTGCCAGTGAGACGGGACAGGGTTCTTCTTGGGGTCAGCCCCAGCATTTT. Translated, it gives CASETGQGSSWGQPQHF.